This TCR beta chain was identified during a study of shared clonotypes between healthy human individuals. Study-wide context: Researchers assigned three CD4 naive, three CD4 memory, two CD8 naive and one CD8 memory plate to each donor.

Points from the study as a whole: Four donors shared approximately 5% of their naive CD4 clonotypes.

Between the trimmed V and J ends, which lost 3 bases and 7 bases, there was a span of 7 bases. The CDR3 runs 12 residues. Germline values: CDR1 MGHRA, CDR2 YSYEKL. CD45RO-negative, CCR7-positively selected cells formed the naive CD8 fraction, excluding terminally differentiated effector memory CD45RA+ cells. Notes on this clone: What it binds is not known.

The assay was immunoSEQ multiplex PCR, and TCRdb's table has in-frame clones only and misses some. The sample includes about 2 million clones, about 95% of them seen just once. The sample comprised naive CD8+ T cells sorted from blood. The chain employs TRBV4-1 and TRBJ2-4, with a possible D match to TRBD2 (6 bases). This receptor was taken from a man aged 18 to 35 in good health. The CDR3 nucleotides are TGCGCCAGCAGCCAGGACTACAACATTCAGTACTTC. Translation: CASSQDYNIQYF.